The present entry profiles one TCR beta chain with its context. V shed 2 bases, J shed 6 bases, and the junction held 6 bases outside the gene matches. The CDR3 contains 15 residues. CDR1 and CDR2 from the germline V gene are LNHNV and YYDKDF (reference sequence). This sample is part of a study of blood T cell repertoires in COVID-19. Study in general: Acute-phase and convalescent COVID-19 samples originated in the United States, Italy and Spain. T cells, B-cell-depleted T cells, or PBMCs supplied cDNA or gDNA.

Per the study methods: By means of reference gene primer amplification, nucleated cell counts were estimated. Profiled with immunoSEQ multiplex PCR; TCRdb holds only in-frame clones, not every one. That table gives V, J and clone size, and the DNA gave D and trimming. The repertoire consists of around 190,000 clones, with around 83% occurring once and the leading ten covering 1.5%. The chain has TRBV15 and TRBJ1-4; the match to TRBD1 covers 7 bases. The receptor was isolated from a human donor in a cohort sampled during active COVID-19. The specimen was peripheral blood. The CDR3 DNA reads TGTGCCACCAGCAGAAACAGGGGTGTGGATGAAAAACTGTTTTTT. Amino acids: CATSRNRGVDEKLFF.